These 3 T cell receptor beta chains originate from one sample sequenced in a study of blood T cells in healthy people across ages. Alongside a J-beta primer mix, a sample-barcoded 5' primer served in a second PCR lasting about 7 to 11 cycles. TCRdb called the 5' RACE reads again in MiXCR, with one record for every CDR3 protein. The sample carries 720,000 or so distinct CDR3 sequences, roughly two fifths recorded once. Sequencing was done on a sample of blood. The receptors originated from a man older than 75 in good health.

The genes are TRBV6-6 and TRBJ2-2; D may correspond to TRBD1 or TRBD2 (5 bases each). Germline lookup yields CDR1 MNHNY and CDR2 SVGAGI (reference sequence). V was trimmed by 10 bases and J by 3 bases, leaving 18 bases between them. The CDR3 has 15 amino acids. CDR3 loop: CATNQGRSYTGELFF. In nucleotides, the CDR3 is TGTGCCACCAACCAGGGACGCAGTTACACCGGGGAGCTGTTTTTT.

J is TRBJ2-4 and V is TRBV7-2; 16 bases agree with TRBD2. CDR1 and CDR2 from the germline V gene are SGHTA and FQGNSA. The CDR3 totals 18 residues. Trimming removed 5 bases from V and 1 base from J; junction bases left unmatched: 5. The CDR3 region has the DNA TGTGCCAGCAGCCCTGGGACTAGCGGGAGGGGGGCCAAAAACATTCAGTACTTC. Translated: CASSPGTSGRGAKNIQYF.

The chain links TRBV5-6 to TRBJ2-2; D possibly uses TRBD1 or TRBD2 (6 bases each). Deletions cut 1 base from V and 6 bases from J, with 16 bases between. The CDR3 spans 16 residues. Germline CDR1 reads SGHDT; CDR2 reads YYEEEE. DNA of the CDR3: TGTGCCAGCAGCTTGTGGGGGGCGAGTAAGGCCGGGGAGCTGTTTTTT. Translating gives CASSLWGASKAGELFF.